The clone carrying this T cell receptor beta chain was seen a few times. Its specificity is unknown. The entry originates in a study of cytomegalovirus exposure and HLA in healthy donors. General study results and limits: Later on, analysis showed that most CMV-associated TCR beta chains appeared to be HLA-restricted. Donors were assumed by presence/absence analyses to have roughly uniform sequencing depth.

PCR was performed using 60 Vbeta and 13 Jbeta primers. How the authors handled the data: Unique TCR beta chains numbered 80 million to 95 million in a later analysis, with around 10 million shared. Profiled with immunoSEQ multiplex PCR; TCRdb holds only in-frame clones, not every one. From that table come the V and J calls and clone size; the DNA was used to work out D and trimming. Altogether a few hundred thousand clones are present, 84% being singletons, with the ten largest covering roughly 2%. This sequence originates from a woman aged 40 to 49 in good health and CMV-seropositive. Sequenced sample: PBMCs.

The CDR3, as DNA: TGTGCCAGCAGTTTAGGCCAGGTCGGTATTACTGAGCAGTTCTTC. It codes for CASSLGQVGITEQFF. The V gene is TRBV27, the J gene TRBJ2-1; D gene uncertain. Germline values: CDR1 MNHEY, CDR2 SMNVEV (reference sequence). CDR3 length: 15 amino acids. Trimming shortened V by 2 bases and J by 9 bases, and 17 bases separated the two germline ends.